This T cell receptor (beta chain) originates from a study of T cell changes during pregnancy in multiple sclerosis. This CDR3 comprises 13 residues. Germline CDR1 is SGHNT and CDR2 is YENEEA. The germline V and J ends were trimmed by 4 bases and 2 bases, with 8 bases remaining between them. Here immunoSEQ multiplex PCR was the method, and the copy in TCRdb shows in-frame clones only, minus some. The repertoire has some 42,000 clones, 70% to 90% of them found once; the top ten carry over 0.85%. The receptor's source is a female donor with multiple sclerosis, enrolled in a pregnancy study. The sample in question was CD4+ T cells from peripheral blood mononuclear cells, obtained after pregnancy. The genes are TRBV11-3 and TRBJ2-5, with D possibly being TRBD1 (6 bases). The CDR3 loop reads CASSSDRQETQYF. In DNA, the CDR3 is TGTGCCAGCAGCTCGGACAGACAAGAGACCCAGTACTTC.